This T cell receptor beta chain emerged from a study of blood T cells in healthy people across ages. Findings and limits, study-wide: CMV infection status of these donors was not known.

CDR1 is SGHRS, CDR2 YFSETQ, per germline. V lost 2 bases, J lost 0 bases, and 12 bases lay in between. This CDR3 has 15 amino acids. Concerning this clonotype: The antigen is unknown.

For the second PCR, which ran for roughly 6 to 12 cycles, a sample-barcoded 5' primer and a J-beta primer mix were used. TCRdb reprocessed the 5' RACE reads via MiXCR and lists one record per CDR3 protein. Of fewer than 900,000 distinct CDR3 sequences in the sample, about 52% were seen once. Each donor was a healthy Caucasian individual from Russia, aged about 6 to 95. Each sample yielded at least 6 million isolated PBMCs. The sample taken for sequencing was blood. The chain is built from TRBV5-1 and TRBJ2-7; D unresolved. This TCR was sampled from a woman aged 55-75 years in good health. The CDR3 DNA reads as TGCGCCAGCAGCTTAGGTGATTTCTCCTCCTACGAGCAGTACTTC. Its translation: CASSLGDFSSYEQYF.